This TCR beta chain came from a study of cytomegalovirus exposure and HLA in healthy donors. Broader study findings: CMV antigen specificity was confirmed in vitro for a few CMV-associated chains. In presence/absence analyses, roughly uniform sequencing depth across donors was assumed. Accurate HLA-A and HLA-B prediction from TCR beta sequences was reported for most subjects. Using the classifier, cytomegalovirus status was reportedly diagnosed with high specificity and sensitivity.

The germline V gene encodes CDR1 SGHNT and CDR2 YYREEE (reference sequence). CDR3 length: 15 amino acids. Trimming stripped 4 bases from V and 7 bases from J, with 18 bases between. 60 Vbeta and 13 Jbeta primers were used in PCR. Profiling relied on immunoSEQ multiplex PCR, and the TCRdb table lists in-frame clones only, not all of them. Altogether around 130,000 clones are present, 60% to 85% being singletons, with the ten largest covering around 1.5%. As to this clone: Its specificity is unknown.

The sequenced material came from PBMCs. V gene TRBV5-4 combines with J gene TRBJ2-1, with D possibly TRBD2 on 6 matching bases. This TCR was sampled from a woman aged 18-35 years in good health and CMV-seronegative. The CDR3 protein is CASSPGTPRRNEQFF. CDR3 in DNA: TGTGCCAGCAGCCCCGGGACTCCCCGGAGGAATGAGCAGTTCTTC.